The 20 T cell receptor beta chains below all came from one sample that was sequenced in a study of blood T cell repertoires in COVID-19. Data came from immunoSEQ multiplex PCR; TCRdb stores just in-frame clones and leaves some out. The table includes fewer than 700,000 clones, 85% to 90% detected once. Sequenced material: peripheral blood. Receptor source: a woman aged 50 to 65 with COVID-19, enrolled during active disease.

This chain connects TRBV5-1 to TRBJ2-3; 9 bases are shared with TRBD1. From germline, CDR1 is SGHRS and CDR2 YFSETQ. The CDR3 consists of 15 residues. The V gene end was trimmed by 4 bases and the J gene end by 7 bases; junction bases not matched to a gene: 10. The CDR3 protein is CASSQGQGKANTQYF. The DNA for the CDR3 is TGCGCCAGCAGCCAAGGACAGGGGAAAGCGAATACGCAGTATTTT.

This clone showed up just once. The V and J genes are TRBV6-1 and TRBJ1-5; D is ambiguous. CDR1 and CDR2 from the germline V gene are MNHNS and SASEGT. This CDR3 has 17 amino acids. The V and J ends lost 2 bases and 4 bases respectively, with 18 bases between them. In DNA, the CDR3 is TGTGCCAGCAGTGAATCAGGTTTCCCGACCTCGAATCAGCCCCAGCATTTT. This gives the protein CASSESGFPTSNQPQHF.

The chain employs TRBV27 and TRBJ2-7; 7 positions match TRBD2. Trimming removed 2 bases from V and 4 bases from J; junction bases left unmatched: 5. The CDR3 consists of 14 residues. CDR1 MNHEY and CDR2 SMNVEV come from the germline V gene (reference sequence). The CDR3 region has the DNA TGTGCCAGCAGTTTAGGGGGGGTGATGTACGAGCAGTACTTC. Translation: CASSLGGVMYEQYF.

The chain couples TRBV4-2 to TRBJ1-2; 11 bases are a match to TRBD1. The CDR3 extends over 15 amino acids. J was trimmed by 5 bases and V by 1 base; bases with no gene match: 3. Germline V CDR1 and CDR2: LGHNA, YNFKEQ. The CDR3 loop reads CASSQGTGGKYGYTF. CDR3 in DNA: TGTGCCAGCAGCCAAGGGACAGGGGGCAAATATGGCTACACCTTC.

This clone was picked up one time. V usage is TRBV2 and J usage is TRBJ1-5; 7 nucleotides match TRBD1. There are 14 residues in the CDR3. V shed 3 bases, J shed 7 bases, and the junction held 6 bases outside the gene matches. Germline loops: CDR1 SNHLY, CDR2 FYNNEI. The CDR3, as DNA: TGTGCCAGCAGTGATCCGACAGGGATACAGCCCCAGCATTTT. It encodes CASSDPTGIQPQHF.

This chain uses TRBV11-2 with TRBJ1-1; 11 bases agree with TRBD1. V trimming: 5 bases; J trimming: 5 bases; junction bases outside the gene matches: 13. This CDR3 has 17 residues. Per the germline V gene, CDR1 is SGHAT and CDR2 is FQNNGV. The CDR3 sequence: CASSPGQGAVGRTEAFF. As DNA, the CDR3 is TGTGCCAGCAGCCCCGGACAGGGGGCCGTTGGGAGGACTGAAGCTTTCTTT.

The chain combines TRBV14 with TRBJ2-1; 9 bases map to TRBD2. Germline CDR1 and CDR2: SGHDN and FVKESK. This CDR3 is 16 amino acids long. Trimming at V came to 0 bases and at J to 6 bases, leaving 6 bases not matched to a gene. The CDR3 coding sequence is TGTGCCAGCAGCCAAGAACTTGTACTAGCGGGCAATGAGCAGTTCTTC. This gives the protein CASSQELVLAGNEQFF.

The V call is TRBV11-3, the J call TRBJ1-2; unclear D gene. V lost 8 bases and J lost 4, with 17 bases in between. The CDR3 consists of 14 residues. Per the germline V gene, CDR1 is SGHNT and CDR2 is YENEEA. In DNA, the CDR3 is TGTGCCAGCGGAGTTGTCCCCTCAATCTATGGCTACACCTTC. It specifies CASGVVPSIYGYTF.

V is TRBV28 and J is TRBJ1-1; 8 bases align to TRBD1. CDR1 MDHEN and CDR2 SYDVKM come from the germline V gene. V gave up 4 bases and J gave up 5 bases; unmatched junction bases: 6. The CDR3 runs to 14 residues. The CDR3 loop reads CASSWTGSKTEAFF. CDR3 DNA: TGTGCCAGCAGTTGGACAGGGAGTAAGACTGAAGCTTTCTTT.

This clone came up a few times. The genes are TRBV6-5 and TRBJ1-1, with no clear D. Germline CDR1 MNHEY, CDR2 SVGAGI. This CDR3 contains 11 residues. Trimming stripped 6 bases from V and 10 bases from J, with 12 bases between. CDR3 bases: TGTGCCAGCAGGACCGAGGGTAGAGCTTTCTTT. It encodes CASRTEGRAFF.

The CDR3 DNA follows: TGCGCCAGCAGTCAATCAACCCTACCCACAGGGGACTACGAGCAGTACTTC. This encodes CASSQSTLPTGDYEQYF. This chain uses TRBV23-1 with TRBJ2-7, with 7 nucleotides matching TRBD1. TRBV23-1 is an ORF for which the function is uncertain. V shed 0 bases, J shed 3 bases, and the junction held 11 bases outside the gene matches. The CDR3 runs to 17 residues.

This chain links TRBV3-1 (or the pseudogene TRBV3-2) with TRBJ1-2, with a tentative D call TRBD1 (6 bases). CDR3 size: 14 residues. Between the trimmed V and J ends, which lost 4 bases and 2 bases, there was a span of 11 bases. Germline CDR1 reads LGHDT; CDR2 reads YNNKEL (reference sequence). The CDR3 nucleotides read TGTGCCAGCAGCCCCGGGAGGGGGAACTATGGCTACACCTTC. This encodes CASSPGRGNYGYTF.

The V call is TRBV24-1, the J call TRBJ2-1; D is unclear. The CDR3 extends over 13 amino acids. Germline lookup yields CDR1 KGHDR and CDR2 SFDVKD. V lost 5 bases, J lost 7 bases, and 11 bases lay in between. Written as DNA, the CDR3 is TGTGCCACCAGTGGCCCCCCCAGGAATGAGCAGTTCTTC. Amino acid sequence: CATSGPPRNEQFF.

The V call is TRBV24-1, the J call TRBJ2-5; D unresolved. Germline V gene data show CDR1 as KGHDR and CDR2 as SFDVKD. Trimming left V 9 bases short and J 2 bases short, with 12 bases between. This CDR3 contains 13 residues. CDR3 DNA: TGTGCCACCGGAGCGACGGAACAAGAGACCCAGTACTTC. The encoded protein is CATGATEQETQYF.

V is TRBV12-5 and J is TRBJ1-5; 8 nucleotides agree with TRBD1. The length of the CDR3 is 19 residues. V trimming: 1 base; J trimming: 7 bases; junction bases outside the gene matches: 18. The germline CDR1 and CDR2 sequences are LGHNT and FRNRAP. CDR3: CASGLDPRIGQGARQPQHF. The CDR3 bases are TGTGCTAGTGGTTTGGACCCGCGCATAGGGCAGGGGGCTCGACAGCCCCAGCATTTT.

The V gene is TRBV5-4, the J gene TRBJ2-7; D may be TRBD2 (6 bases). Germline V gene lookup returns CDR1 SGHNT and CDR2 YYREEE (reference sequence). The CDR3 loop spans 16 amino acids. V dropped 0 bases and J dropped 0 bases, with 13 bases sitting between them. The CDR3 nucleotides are TGTGCCAGCAGCTTGGCTACTAGCCGAAGCTCCTACGAGCAGTACTTC. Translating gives CASSLATSRSSYEQYF.

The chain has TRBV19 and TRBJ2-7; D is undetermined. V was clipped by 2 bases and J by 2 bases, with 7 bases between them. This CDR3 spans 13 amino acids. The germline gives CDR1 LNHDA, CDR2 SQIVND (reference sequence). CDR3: CASSISAAYEQYF. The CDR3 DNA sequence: TGTGCCAGTAGTATATCTGCAGCCTACGAGCAGTACTTC.

CDR3 in DNA: TGTGCCAGCAAAAGGATAGGGACAGGGAACCACGAGCAGTACTTC. It translates to CASKRIGTGNHEQYF. The chain is built from TRBV2 and TRBJ2-7; 9 bases map to TRBD1. Unmatched junction bases numbered 12, after V lost 7 bases and J lost 5 bases. Germline-derived CDR1 and CDR2 are SNHLY and FYNNEI. The CDR3 is made up of 15 amino acids.

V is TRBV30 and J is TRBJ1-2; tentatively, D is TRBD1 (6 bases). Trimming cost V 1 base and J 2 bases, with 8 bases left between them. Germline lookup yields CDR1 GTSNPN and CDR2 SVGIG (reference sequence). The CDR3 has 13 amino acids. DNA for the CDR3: TGTGCCTGGAGTGCCACAGGGAACTATGGCTACACCTTC. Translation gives CAWSATGNYGYTF.

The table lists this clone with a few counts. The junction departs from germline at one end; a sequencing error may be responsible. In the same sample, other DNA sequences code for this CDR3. The CDR3 sequence is CASSTGGNQPQHF. The CDR3 region has the DNA TGTGCCAGCAGTACAGGGGGTAATCAGCCCCAGCATTTT. This rearrangement joins TRBV19 to TRBJ1-5, with 8 bases aligning to TRBD1. Germline V gene lookup returns CDR1 LNHDA and CDR2 SQIVND (reference sequence). The CDR3 consists of 13 residues. Together with reference TRBV19 and TRBJ1-5, the CDR3 gives the full variable domain: DGGITQSPKYLFRKEGQNVTLSCEQNLNHDAMYWYRQDPGQGLRLIYYSQIVNDFQKGDIAEGYSVSREKKESFPLTVTSAQKNPTAFYLCASSTGGNQPQHFGDGTRLSIL.